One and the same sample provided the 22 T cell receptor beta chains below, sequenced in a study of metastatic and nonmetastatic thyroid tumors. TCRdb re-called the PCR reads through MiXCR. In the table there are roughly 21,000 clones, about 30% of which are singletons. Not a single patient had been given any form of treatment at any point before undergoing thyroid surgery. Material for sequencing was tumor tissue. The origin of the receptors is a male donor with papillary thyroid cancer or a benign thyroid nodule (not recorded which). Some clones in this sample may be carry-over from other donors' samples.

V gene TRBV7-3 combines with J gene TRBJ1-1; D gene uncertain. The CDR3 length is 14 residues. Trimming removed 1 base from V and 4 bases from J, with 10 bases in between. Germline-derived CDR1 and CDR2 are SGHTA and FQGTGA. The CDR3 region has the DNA TGTGCCAGCAGCTTAAGGGAAGGCTCCACTGAAGCTTTCTTT. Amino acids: CASSLREGSTEAFF. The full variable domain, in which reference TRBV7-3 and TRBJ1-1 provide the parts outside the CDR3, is GAGVSQTPSNKVTEKGKYVELRCDPISGHTALYWYRQSLGQGPEFLIYFQGTGAADDSGLPNDRFFAVRPEGSVSTLKIQRTERGDSAVYLCASSLREGSTEAFFGQGTRLTVV.

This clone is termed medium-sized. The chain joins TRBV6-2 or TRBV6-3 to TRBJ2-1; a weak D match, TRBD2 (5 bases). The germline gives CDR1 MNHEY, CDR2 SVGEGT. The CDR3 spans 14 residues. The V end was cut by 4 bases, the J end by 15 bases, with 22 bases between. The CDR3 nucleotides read TGTGCCAGCAGTTTATCAGTCGCAATCGGGAAGGGGTTCTTC. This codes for CASSLSVAIGKGFF.

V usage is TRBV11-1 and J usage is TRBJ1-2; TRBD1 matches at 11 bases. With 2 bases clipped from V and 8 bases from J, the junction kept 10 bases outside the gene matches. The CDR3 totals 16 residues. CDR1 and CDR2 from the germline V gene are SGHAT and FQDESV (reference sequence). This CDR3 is CASSLPRDRGSGGYTF. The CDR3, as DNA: TGTGCCAGCAGCTTACCCCGGGACAGGGGGTCCGGGGGCTACACCTTC.

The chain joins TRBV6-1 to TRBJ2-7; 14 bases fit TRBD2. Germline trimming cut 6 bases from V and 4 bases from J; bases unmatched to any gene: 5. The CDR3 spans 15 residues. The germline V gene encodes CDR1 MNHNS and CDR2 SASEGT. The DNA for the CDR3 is TGTGCCAGCAGCCACGGGACTAGCGGGAGTTACGAGCAGTACTTC. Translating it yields CASSHGTSGSYEQYF.

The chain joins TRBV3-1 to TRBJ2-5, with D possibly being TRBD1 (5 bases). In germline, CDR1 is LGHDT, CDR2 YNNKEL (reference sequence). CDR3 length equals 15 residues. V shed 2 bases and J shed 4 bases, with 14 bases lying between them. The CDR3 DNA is TGTGCCAGCAGCCAAAGAGGACAACTGGTAGAGACCCAGTACTTC. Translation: CASSQRGQLVETQYF.

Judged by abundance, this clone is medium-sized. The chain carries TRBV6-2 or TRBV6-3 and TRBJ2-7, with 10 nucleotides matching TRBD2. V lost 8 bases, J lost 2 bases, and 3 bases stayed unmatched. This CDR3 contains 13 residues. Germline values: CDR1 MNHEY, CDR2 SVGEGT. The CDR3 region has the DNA TGTGCCAGCTCAAGCGGGAGGGCCTACGAGCAGTACTTC. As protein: CASSSGRAYEQYF.

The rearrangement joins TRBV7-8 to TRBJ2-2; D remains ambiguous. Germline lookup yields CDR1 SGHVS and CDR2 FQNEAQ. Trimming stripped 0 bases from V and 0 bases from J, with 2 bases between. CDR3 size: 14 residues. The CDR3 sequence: CASSLAANTGELFF. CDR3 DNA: TGTGCCAGCAGCTTAGCGGCGAACACCGGGGAGCTGTTTTTT.

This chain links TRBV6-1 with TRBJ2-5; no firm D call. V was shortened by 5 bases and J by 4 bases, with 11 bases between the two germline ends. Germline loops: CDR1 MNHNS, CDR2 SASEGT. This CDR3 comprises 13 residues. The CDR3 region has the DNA TGTGCCAGCAGTCAGGAAAGGGCAGAGACCCAGTACTTC. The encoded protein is CASSQERAETQYF.

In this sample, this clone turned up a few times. CDR3 sequence reads: CASITDEIGAYYEQYF. CDR3 bases: TGTGCCAGCATAACTGATGAGATAGGGGCTTACTACGAGCAGTACTTC. The chain links TRBV6-2 or TRBV6-3 to TRBJ2-7; D may be TRBD1 (5 bases). The CDR3 has 16 amino acids. Germline lookup yields CDR1 MNHEY and CDR2 SVGEGT. Between the trimmed V and J ends, which lost 7 bases and 3 bases, there was a span of 22 bases.

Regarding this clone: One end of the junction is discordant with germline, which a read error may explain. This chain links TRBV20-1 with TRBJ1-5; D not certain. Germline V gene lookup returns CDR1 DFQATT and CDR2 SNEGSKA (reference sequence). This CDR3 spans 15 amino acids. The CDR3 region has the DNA TGCAGTACTAGAGAAGATGGGGAGGTTAATCGTCCCCAGCATTTT. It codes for CSTREDGEVNRPQHF.

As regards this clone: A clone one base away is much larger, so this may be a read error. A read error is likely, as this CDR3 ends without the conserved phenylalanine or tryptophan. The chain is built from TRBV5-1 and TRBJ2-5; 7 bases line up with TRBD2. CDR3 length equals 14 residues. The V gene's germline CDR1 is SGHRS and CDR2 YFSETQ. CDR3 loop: CASSLGGRAETQYL. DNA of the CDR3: TGCGCCAGCAGTTTGGGCGGGAGAGCAGAGACCCAGTACCTC.

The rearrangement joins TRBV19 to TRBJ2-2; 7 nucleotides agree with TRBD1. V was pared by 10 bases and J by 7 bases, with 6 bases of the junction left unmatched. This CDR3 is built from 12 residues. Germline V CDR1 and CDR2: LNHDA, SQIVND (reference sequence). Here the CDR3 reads CATTTGYGELFF. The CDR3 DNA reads TGTGCCACTACGACAGGGTACGGGGAGCTGTTTTTT.

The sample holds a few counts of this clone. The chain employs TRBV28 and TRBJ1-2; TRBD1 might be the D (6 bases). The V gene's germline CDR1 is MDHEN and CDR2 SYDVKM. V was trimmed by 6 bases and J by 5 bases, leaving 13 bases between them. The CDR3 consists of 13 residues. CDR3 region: CASRPGAGYGYTF. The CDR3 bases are TGTGCCAGCAGACCAGGGGCAGGGTATGGCTACACCTTC.

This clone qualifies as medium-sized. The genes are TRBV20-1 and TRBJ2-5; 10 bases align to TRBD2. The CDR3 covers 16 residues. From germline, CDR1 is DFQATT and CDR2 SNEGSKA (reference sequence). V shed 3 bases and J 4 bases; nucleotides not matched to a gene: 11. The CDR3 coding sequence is TGCAGTGCTAGGGAACAACTAGCGGGAAGGATAGAGACCCAGTACTTC. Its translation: CSAREQLAGRIETQYF.

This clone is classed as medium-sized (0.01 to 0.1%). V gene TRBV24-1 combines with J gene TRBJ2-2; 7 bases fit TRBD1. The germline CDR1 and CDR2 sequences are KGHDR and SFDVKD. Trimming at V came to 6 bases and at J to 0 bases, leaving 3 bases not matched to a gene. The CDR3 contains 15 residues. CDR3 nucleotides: TGTGCCACCAGTCTAGGGGGCGCGAACACCGGGGAGCTGTTTTTT. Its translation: CATSLGGANTGELFF.

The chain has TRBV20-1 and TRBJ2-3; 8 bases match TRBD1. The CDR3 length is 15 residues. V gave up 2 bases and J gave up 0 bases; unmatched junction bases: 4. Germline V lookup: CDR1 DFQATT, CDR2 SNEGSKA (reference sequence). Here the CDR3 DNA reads TGCAGTGCTAGACGGACAGGGACTAGCACAGATACGCAGTATTTT. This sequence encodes CSARRTGTSTDTQYF.

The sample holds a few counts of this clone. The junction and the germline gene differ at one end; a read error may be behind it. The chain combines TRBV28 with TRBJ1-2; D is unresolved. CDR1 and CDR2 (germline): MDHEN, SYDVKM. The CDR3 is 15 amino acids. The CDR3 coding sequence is TGTGCCGGCAGTTCCTTTAAGCCTGGCCCCTATGTCTACACCTTC. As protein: CAGSSFKPGPYVYTF.

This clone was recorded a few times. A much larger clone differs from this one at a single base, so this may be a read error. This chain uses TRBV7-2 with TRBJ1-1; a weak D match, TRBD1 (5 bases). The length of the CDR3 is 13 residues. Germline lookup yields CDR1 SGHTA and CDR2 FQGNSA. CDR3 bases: TGTGCCAGCAGCTTACAGGGATCGGGTGAAACTTTCTTT. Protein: CASSLQGSGETFF.

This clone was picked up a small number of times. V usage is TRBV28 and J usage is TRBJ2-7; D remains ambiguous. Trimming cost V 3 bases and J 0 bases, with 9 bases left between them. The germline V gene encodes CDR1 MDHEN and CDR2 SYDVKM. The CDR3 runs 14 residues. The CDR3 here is CASSFPGFSYEQYF. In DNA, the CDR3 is TGTGCCAGCAGTTTTCCTGGTTTCTCCTACGAGCAGTACTTC.

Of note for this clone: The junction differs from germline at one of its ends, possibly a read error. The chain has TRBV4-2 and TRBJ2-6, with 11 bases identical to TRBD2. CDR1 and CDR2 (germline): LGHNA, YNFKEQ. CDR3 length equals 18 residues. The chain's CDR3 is CAISLIAGGHSWANVLTF. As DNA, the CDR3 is TGTGCCATCAGCCTAATAGCGGGAGGGCACTCTTGGGCCAACGTCCTGACTTTC.

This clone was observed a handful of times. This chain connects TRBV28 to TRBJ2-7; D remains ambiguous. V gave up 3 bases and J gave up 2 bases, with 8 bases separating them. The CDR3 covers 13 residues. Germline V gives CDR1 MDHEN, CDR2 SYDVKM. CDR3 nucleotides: TGTGCCAGCAGTTTTGGGCGACCCTACGAGCAGTACTTC. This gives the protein CASSFGRPYEQYF. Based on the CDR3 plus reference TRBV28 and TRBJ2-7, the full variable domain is DVKVTQSSRYLVKRTGEKVFLECVQDMDHENMFWYRQDPGLGLRLIYFSYDVKMKEKGDIPEGYSVSREKKERFSLILESASTNQTSMYLCASSFGRPYEQYFGPGTRLTVT.

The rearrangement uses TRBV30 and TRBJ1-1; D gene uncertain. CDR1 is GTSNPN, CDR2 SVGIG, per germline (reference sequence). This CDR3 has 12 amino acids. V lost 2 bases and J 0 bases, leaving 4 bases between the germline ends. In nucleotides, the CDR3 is TGTGCCTGGAGTCGAATGAACACTGAAGCTTTCTTT. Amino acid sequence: CAWSRMNTEAFF.